These 7 T cell receptor beta chains share one sample of origin, sequenced in a study of cytomegalovirus exposure and HLA in healthy donors. Primers included in the PCR were 60 Vbeta and 13 Jbeta primers. Only in-frame clones appear in the TCRdb table, and some are missing; sequencing was by immunoSEQ multiplex PCR. In the table there are 140,000 to 150,000 clones, 75% of which are singletons. Sequenced sample: PBMCs. Receptors originate from a man aged 25-45 years in good health and CMV-seronegative.

V usage is TRBV2 and J usage is TRBJ1-5; 10 bases match TRBD1. The germline V gene has CDR1 SNHLY and CDR2 FYNNEI. J lost 7 bases, V lost 8 bases, and 2 bases had no gene match. This CDR3 spans 12 amino acids. The CDR3, as DNA: TGTGCCAGCGGACAGGGGGACCAGCCCCAGCATTTT. Its protein product is CASGQGDQPQHF.

CDR3 loop: CAWSGWGDTEAFF. The CDR3 bases are TGTGCCTGGAGTGGATGGGGAGACACTGAAGCTTTCTTT. The chain is built from TRBV30 and TRBJ1-1; unclear D gene. This CDR3 spans 13 amino acids. Trimming shortened V by 1 base and J by 3 bases, and 9 bases separated the two germline ends. In germline, CDR1 is GTSNPN, CDR2 SVGIG (reference sequence).

The rearrangement joins TRBV10-1 to TRBJ2-3; D is possibly TRBD2 (6 bases). The CDR3 is 13 residues long. V shed 3 bases and J shed 6 bases, with 10 bases lying between them. From germline, CDR1 is WNHNN and CDR2 SYGVQD (reference sequence). The CDR3 loop is CASSDTGADTQYF. The DNA of the CDR3 is TGCGCCAGCAGTGATACGGGAGCCGATACGCAGTATTTT.

CDR3: CASSPSRGGEETQYF. The CDR3 DNA reads as TGTGCCAGCAGCCCCTCCCGGGGCGGGGAAGAGACCCAGTACTTC. The rearrangement links TRBV7-9 to TRBJ2-5; TRBD2 is a possible D gene (6 bases). This CDR3 has 15 residues. The germline gives CDR1 SEHNR, CDR2 FQNEAQ (reference sequence). Between the trimmed V and J ends, which lost 5 bases and 3 bases, there was a span of 16 bases.

The gene calls are TRBV27 and TRBJ1-2; 10 bases fit TRBD1. This CDR3 has 14 residues. Germline CDR1 is MNHEY and CDR2 is SMNVEV (reference sequence). V lost 3 bases to trimming and J lost 7 bases; unmatched junction nucleotides: 5. CDR3 in DNA: TGTGCCAGCAGTTTCCGTGGGACAGGGGCTGGCTACACCTTC. This sequence encodes CASSFRGTGAGYTF.

The table lists this clone with a few counts. This chain connects TRBV5-1 to TRBJ2-5; TRBD1 matches at 8 bases. The CDR3 sequence is 15 residues long. Per germline, CDR1 SGHRS and CDR2 YFSETQ. With V trimmed by 3 bases and J by 5 bases, 9 bases remained unmatched. The CDR3 is CASSSNPGQAETQYF. CDR3 bases: TGCGCCAGCAGCTCTAACCCGGGACAGGCGGAGACCCAGTACTTC.

This clone has a handful of counts. V and J are TRBV5-1 and TRBJ1-6; D uncertain. The V end was cut by 2 bases, the J end by 3 bases, with 12 bases between. The germline V gene encodes CDR1 SGHRS and CDR2 YFSETQ. The CDR3 contains 16 residues. CDR3 in DNA: TGCGCCAGCAGCTTCAAGGGAGGGAACTATAATTCACCCCTCCACTTT. Amino acids: CASSFKGGNYNSPLHF.